The 11 T cell receptor beta chains given below trace back to one sample, sequenced in a study of T-cell reconstitution after alpha-beta-depleted transplantation in children. Preparation of the TCRbeta library used unique molecular identifiers. Using its own MiXCR run on the PCR reads, TCRdb lists one record per CDR3 protein. The sample has 600,000 to 700,000 distinct CDR3 sequences; roughly 13% are singletons. Sample: PBMCs, taken before TCRalphabeta/CD19-depleted stem cell transplant. These receptors were collected from a girl aged 2 to 9 with congenital amegakaryocytic thrombocytopenia, due to receive a stem cell transplant.

This clonotype was picked up a small number of times. CDR3 DNA sequence: TGCGCCAGCAGCCAAGAGGGCCTGTGGGGAATGTTTTTT. This encodes CASSQEGLWGMFF. The J gene is TRBJ1-4, the V gene TRBV4-1, with D unclear. The CDR3 loop spans 13 amino acids. Germline V CDR1 and CDR2: MGHRA, YSYEKL. The V gene lost 0 bases and the J gene lost 15 bases, with 14 bases spanning the gap.

This clonotype has a count of ten or more. The chain links TRBV28 to TRBJ2-2; no definite D call. This CDR3 contains 14 residues. V was cut by 8 bases and J by 4 bases, with 14 bases left in between. Germline V gene sequence: CDR1 MDHEN, CDR2 SYDVKM. DNA for the CDR3: TGTGCCAGCCCTTCTAGTCGTGGCACCGGGGAGCTGTTTTTT. This sequence encodes CASPSSRGTGELFF.

This clonotype has a handful of counts. V and J are TRBV10-3 and TRBJ2-6; possible D gene TRBD1, 7 bases. The V end was cut by 2 bases, the J end by 4 bases, with 12 bases between. The germline V gene encodes CDR1 ENHRY and CDR2 SYGVKD. The CDR3 extends over 16 amino acids. The CDR3 here is CAISERGREGANVLTF. The CDR3 DNA sequence: TGTGCCATCAGTGAGAGGGGGCGGGAAGGGGCCAACGTCCTGACTTTC.

The chain has TRBV11-1 and TRBJ2-1, with 7 positions matching TRBD1. The length of the CDR3 is 15 residues. Germline V lookup: CDR1 SGHAT, CDR2 FQDESV (reference sequence). Trimming took 5 bases from V and 2 from J; bases not matched to a gene: 6. CDR3 loop: CASSDRVSPYNEQFF. The CDR3 nucleotides read TGTGCCAGCAGCGACAGGGTGTCGCCCTACAATGAGCAGTTCTTC. Drawing the rest from reference TRBV11-1 and TRBJ2-1, the complete variable domain is EAEVAQSPRYKITEKSQAVAFWCDPISGHATLYWYRQILGQGPELLVQFQDESVVDDSQLPKDRFSAERLKGVDSTLKIQPAELGDSAMYLCASSDRVSPYNEQFFGPGTRLTVL.

This clonotype was detected many times. The CDR3 loop is CASSQIGGENYEQYF. The CDR3 region has the DNA TGTGCCAGCAGCCAAATTGGGGGGGAGAACTACGAGCAGTACTTC. The genes are TRBV4-2 and TRBJ2-7; 7 positions match TRBD2. With V trimmed by 2 bases and J by 3 bases, 7 bases remained unmatched. Germline CDR1 reads LGHNA; CDR2 reads YNFKEQ. There are 15 residues in the CDR3.

This clonotype was counted between two and nine times. V is TRBV20-1 and J is TRBJ2-3; 9 nucleotides line up with TRBD2. Per the germline V gene, CDR1 is DFQATT and CDR2 is SNEGSKA (reference sequence). The CDR3 is 15 residues long. CDR3 protein: CRAPRREGPADTQYF. The CDR3 DNA reads TGCAGAGCTCCGCGGCGGGAGGGCCCTGCAGATACGCAGTATTTT.

This clonotype was seen at least ten times. This rearrangement joins TRBV29-1 to TRBJ2-1; either TRBD1 or TRBD2 may supply D (5 bases each). Germline V gene sequence: CDR1 SQVTM, CDR2 ANQGSEA. This CDR3 has 13 residues. The V end lost 3 bases, the J end lost 4 bases, and 10 bases lay between the germline ends. CDR3 DNA: TGCAGCGTTGATTGGGGGAAGTACAATGAGCAGTTCTTC. It is translated as CSVDWGKYNEQFF.

This clonotype was detected only a few times. This sequence joins TRBV4-1 and TRBJ2-7; D gene ambiguous. V was trimmed by 1 base and J by 0 bases, leaving 13 bases between them. Germline lookup yields CDR1 MGHRA and CDR2 YSYEKL. CDR3 length: 16 amino acids. CDR3 sequence (DNA): TGCGCCAGCAGCCAAGTTATTAGGAAGAACTCCTACGAGCAGTACTTC. Residues: CASSQVIRKNSYEQYF.

This clonotype was picked up many times. The chain combines TRBV20-1 with TRBJ2-1, with TRBD2 matching 7 bases. V dropped 0 bases and J dropped 9; count of bases not matched to a gene: 8. The germline V gene encodes CDR1 DFQATT and CDR2 SNEGSKA (reference sequence). The CDR3 totals 14 residues. The CDR3 sequence is CSAREGGSQGEQFF. CDR3 coding DNA: TGCAGTGCTAGAGAGGGAGGGTCGCAAGGTGAGCAGTTCTTC.

The rearrangement links TRBV14 to TRBJ2-7; 7 nucleotides align to TRBD1. The CDR3 loop spans 19 amino acids. Germline-derived CDR1 and CDR2 are SGHDN and FVKESK. Unmatched junction bases numbered 20, after V lost 5 bases and J lost 1 base. The CDR3 DNA follows: TGTGCCAGCAGCGCCCTGACCATTGTGGGACAGCGTGTTTCCTACGAGCAGTACTTC. Protein: CASSALTIVGQRVSYEQYF.

In its sample, this clonotype was seen a few times. The rearrangement uses TRBV5-1 and TRBJ2-3; weak D call: TRBD1 (6 bases). The germline gives CDR1 SGHRS, CDR2 YFSETQ. This CDR3 is built from 15 residues. The ends were cut back, 2 bases at V and 2 bases at J, with 12 bases in the middle. CDR3 amino acids: CASSLGDIVTDTQYF. For the CDR3, the DNA is TGCGCCAGCAGCTTAGGGGACATAGTCACAGATACGCAGTATTTT.